This T cell receptor beta chain originates from a study of HIV-infected children after antiretroviral therapy interruption. Treatment specified: PENTA 11 planned treatment interruption arm or continuous ART arm. At least 5 million viable PBMCs were required per cryopreserved sample. Trimming removed 1 base from V and 3 bases from J, with 6 bases in between. Germline CDR1 MNHEY, CDR2 SVGAGI. This CDR3 spans 14 amino acids. A 3' RACE protocol on RNA, with unique molecular identifiers, produced the TCR library. TCRdb reanalysed the 3' RACE reads using MiXCR and keeps one entry per CDR3 protein. The data show about 89,000 distinct CDR3 sequences, 6.9% seen once. This clonotype was seen ten or more times.

The material was CD45RA+ CD4+ T cells from PBMCs, pooled from several time points, obtained from a donor given antiretroviral therapy, either interrupted or continuous. Noted subset: naive CD4+ CD45RA+ CD45RO- T cells. This receptor was identified in a pool of human donors with HIV. V and J are TRBV6-5 and TRBJ2-2; no clear D gene. CDR3 DNA: TGTGCCAGCAGTTACTTTGGGTACACCGGGGAGCTGTTTTTT. Amino acids: CASSYFGYTGELFF.